The T cell receptor (beta chain) under discussion was sequenced for a study of blood T cell repertoires in COVID-19. This table comes from immunoSEQ multiplex PCR, and its TCRdb copy is limited to in-frame clones, with some not included. The table has about 140,000 clones, 65% to 90% seen once; the top ten hold around 3.2%. The germline CDR1 and CDR2 sequences are SGHDT and YYEEEE. The CDR3 spans 16 residues. Trimming took 4 bases from V and 0 from J, leaving 14 bases between them. The rearrangement joins TRBV5-6 to TRBJ2-1; perhaps TRBD2 as D (6 bases). Sequenced material: peripheral blood. The origin of this receptor is a man aged 50-60 years with acute or convalescent COVID-19. The CDR3 loop reads CASSNPGSSSYNEQFF. The CDR3, as DNA: TGTGCCAGCAGCAACCCCGGGAGTAGCTCCTACAATGAGCAGTTCTTC.